This TCR beta chain was captured in a study of beta chain features in type 1 diabetes. The V and J ends lost 8 bases and 3 bases, in that order; junction bases with no gene match: 21. This CDR3 is 18 amino acids long. Germline-derived CDR1 and CDR2 are LNHNV and YYDKDF (reference sequence). What was sequenced were expressed TCRB transcripts, since all of the isolated RNA had been reverse transcribed. TCRdb keeps only in-frame clones here, not all; method: immunoSEQ multiplex PCR. The sample includes 38,000 or so clones, 64% of them seen just once. The sample was Tregs from blood. The clonotype was recovered from a woman aged 25 to 39 in good health. This rearrangement joins TRBV15 to TRBJ2-5, with 7 positions matching TRBD2. The CDR3 sequence is CATPSPLDPGSGKETQYF. CDR3 DNA: TGTGCCACCCCTTCTCCACTTGACCCGGGGAGCGGGAAAGAGACCCAGTACTTC.